Listed below are T cell receptor beta chains from one sample, sequenced in a study of T cell clonotyping in hematopoietic cell transplantation. Sequencing used immunoSEQ multiplex PCR; TCRdb keeps in-frame clones, though not all of them. The sample has about 44,000 clones, roughly 94% seen once. Sequenced sample: peripheral blood mononuclear cells. The receptors originated from a woman aged 50 to 60 in good health. Some clones in this sample may be carry-over from other donors' samples. Both conserved end residues are part of each CDR3. Each record gives: clone size, J gene, V gene, D gene, CDR3 DNA, CDR3 protein. The D gene is left open where the match is weak. Part of the rows lack a size; the others show once, few, many or a class for expanded clones.

>-|TRBJ1-1|TRBV9|-
TGTGCCAGCAGCGTAACCTCGGAGAACACTGAAGCTTTCTTT
CASSVTSENTEAFF
>once|TRBJ1-4|TRBV6-1|-
TGTGCCATCCTCGAAGGTGGGGGAGAAAAACTGTTTTTT
CAILEGGGEKLFF
>-|TRBJ2-1|TRBV4-1|-
TGCGCCAGCAGCCAAGGCCGGGGGAAGAACAATGAGCAGTTCTTC
CASSQGRGKNNEQFF
>once|TRBJ1-4|TRBV4-1|-
TGCGCCAGCAGCCCACTGGGTAGTCCTAATGAAAAACTGTTTTTT
CASSPLGSPNEKLFF
>-|TRBJ2-7|TRBV7-2|-
TGTGCCAGCAGCTTAGGGGGTGATACCTACGAGCAGTACTTC
CASSLGGDTYEQYF
>-|TRBJ1-3|TRBV11-3|-
TGTGCCAGCAGCTTACTTCACACAAGCTCTGGAAACACCATATATTTT
CASSLLHTSSGNTIYF
>-|TRBJ2-2|TRBV4-2|-
TGTGCCAGCAGCCAAGCTTGGGGTACCGGGGAGCTGTTTTTT
CASSQAWGTGELFF
>once|TRBJ2-7|TRBV5-1|TRBD1
TGCGCCAGCAGCTTGACGGGACAGTTCTCCTACGAGCAGTACTTC
CASSLTGQFSYEQYF
>-|TRBJ2-1|TRBV19|TRBD1
TGTGCCAGTAGCCAGGACAGGGGGGACTACAATGAGCAGTTCTTC
CASSQDRGDYNEQFF
>-|TRBJ1-1|TRBV20-1|-
TGCAGTGGTGGGAACACTGAAGCTTTCTTT
CSGGNTEAFF
>-|TRBJ2-2|TRBV19|-
TGTGCCAGTAGTACTCCCCCGACAGCCTTGAAAACCGGGGAGCTGTTTTTT
CASSTPPTALKTGELFF
>-|TRBJ1-3|TRBV30|TRBD1
TGTGCCTGGAGTGCAAATTCACAATTCGGGACAGATTACTTAAACACCATATATTTT
CAWSANSQFGTDYLNTIYF
>-|TRBJ1-2|TRBV18|TRBD1
TGTGCCAGCTCACCCGACAGGGTAGGAGGCTACACCTTC
CASSPDRVGGYTF
>-|TRBJ2-5|TRBV5-1|-
TGCGCCAGCAGCTTGGAAGGGACCCCGGGGGCCCAGTACTTC
CASSLEGTPGAQYF
>-|TRBJ1-6|TRBV7-2|-
TGTGCCAGCAGCTTAGAGGACTACTATAATTCACCCCTCCACTTT
CASSLEDYYNSPLHF
>-|TRBJ2-3|TRBV9|-
TGTGCCAGCAGCCTCGGGACCTCGGGGGATACGCAGTATTTT
CASSLGTSGDTQYF
>-|TRBJ2-3|TRBV7-3|TRBD2
TGTGCCAGCAGCCCAATGGCCGGGACTAGCCCGTATTTT
CASSPMAGTSPYF
>few|TRBJ1-1|TRBV4-2|-
TGTGCCAGCAGCCAAACCGCGAGCGAGGACACTGAAGCTTTCTTT
CASSQTASEDTEAFF
>once|TRBJ1-4|TRBV11-3|TRBD1
TGTGCCAGCAGCTTAGATGGGACAGGAAATGAAAAACTGTTTTTT
CASSLDGTGNEKLFF
>-|TRBJ2-7|TRBV5-1|TRBD1
TGCGCCAGCAGCCTGGAGGGACAGGTTAACATCTACGAGCAGTACTTC
CASSLEGQVNIYEQYF
>-|TRBJ2-5|TRBV2|-
TGTGCCAGCAGCCCAAGTTGGGGGTACCAAGAGACCCAGTACTTC
CASSPSWGYQETQYF
>once|TRBJ2-1|TRBV7-6|-
TGTGCCAGCAGCTTAAGGGAGTCTACCACCTACAATGAGCAGTTCTTC
CASSLRESTTYNEQFF
>-|TRBJ2-7|TRBV4-1|TRBD1
TGCGCCAGCAGCCAAGGGTGGACAGGAGGATCCTCCGAGCAGTACTTC
CASSQGWTGGSSEQYF
>-|TRBJ2-1|TRBV5-4|TRBD2
TGTGCCAGCAGCCCGGCCCTAGCGGGGGGCAACAATGAGCAGTTCTTC
CASSPALAGGNNEQFF
>-|TRBJ2-7|TRBV6-1|-
TGTGCCAGCGGGGCTTGGCGTTTCGAGCAGTACTTC
CASGAWRFEQYF
>-|TRBJ1-2|TRBV28|-
TGTGCCAGCAGCAAAGGACAGCACTATGGCTACACCTTC
CASSKGQHYGYTF
>-|TRBJ2-6|TRBV6-1|-
TGTGCCAGCAGGGAAGGGGGGGGACAGGCGAGCTCTGGGGCCAACGTCCTGACTTTC
CASREGGGQASSGANVLTF
>few|TRBJ1-5|TRBV6-6|-
TGTGCCAGCAGTCAGGGTGGGGGCAATCAGCCCCAGCATTTT
CASSQGGGNQPQHF
>-|TRBJ1-1|TRBV5-1|-
TGCGCCAGCAGCTTGGCCGCACAGACCACCGTCACTGAAGCTTTCTTT
CASSLAAQTTVTEAFF
>-|TRBJ1-1|TRBV6-6|-
TGTGCCAGCAGTCAGCCCTCGGGGGTTAGGCACACTGAAGCTTTCTTT
CASSQPSGVRHTEAFF
>-|TRBJ1-1|TRBV4-3|TRBD1
TGCGCCAGCAGCCGAGGACAGGGGAACACTGAAGCTTTCTTT
CASSRGQGNTEAFF
>-|TRBJ1-4|TRBV5-1|-
TGCGCCAGCAGCGCATTCGACGGGGAAAAACTGTTTTTT
CASSAFDGEKLFF
>-|TRBJ2-5|TRBV6-6|-
TGTGCCAGCAGTCGGGACGAAGAGACCCAGTACTTC
CASSRDEETQYF
>-|TRBJ1-5|TRBV7-2|TRBD1
TGTGCCAGCAGCCCGGACAGGGCTAGCAATCAGCCCCAGCATTTT
CASSPDRASNQPQHF
>-|TRBJ1-4|TRBV29-1|-
TGCAGCGTCGGTCGGGGGGAGGATGAAAAACTGTTTTTT
CSVGRGEDEKLFF
>-|TRBJ2-7|TRBV29-1|TRBD1
TGCAGCGTGGAAGACAGGGGCTCCTACGAGCAGTACTTC
CSVEDRGSYEQYF
>-|TRBJ1-4|TRBV6-4|-
TGTGCCAGCAGCACCCGGGGTAGAATATTCGAAAAACTGTTTTTT
CASSTRGRIFEKLFF
>-|TRBJ1-1|TRBV28|-
TGTGCCAGCAGTTTTGACACTGAAGCTTTCTTT
CASSFDTEAFF
>once|TRBJ1-2|TRBV10-3|TRBD1
TGTGCCATCACTACCGGGACAGGGTATGGCTACACCTTC
CAITTGTGYGYTF
>-|TRBJ1-1|TRBV4-1|-
TGCGCCAGCAGCAATAGCACTGAAGCTTTCTTT
CASSNSTEAFF
>-|TRBJ2-7|TRBV4-3|-
TGCGCCAGCAGCCAAGATCGAGACGGGGACGAGCAGTACTTC
CASSQDRDGDEQYF
>-|TRBJ1-1|TRBV13|-
TGTGCCAGCAGCAGCTACAGCGCGCTGGAGGAAGCTTTCTTT
CASSSYSALEEAFF
>-|TRBJ2-1|TRBV13|TRBD2
TGTGCCAGCAGCTTGACCCGGGGACTAGCGGGGGGAATTGAGCAGTTCTTC
CASSLTRGLAGGIEQFF
>-|TRBJ1-2|TRBV5-1|-
TGCGCCAGCAGCCAGGAGAACTATGGCTACACCTTC
CASSQENYGYTF
>-|TRBJ1-2|TRBV18|TRBD1
TGTGCCAGCTCACAACAGGGGACTAACTATGGCTACACCTTC
CASSQQGTNYGYTF
>once|TRBJ2-5|TRBV5-6|-
TGTGCCAGCAGCTTGGCCTTTCACCCCGAAAAGGAGACCCAGTACTTC
CASSLAFHPEKETQYF
>-|TRBJ1-1|TRBV4-2|TRBD1
TGTGCCAGCAGCTATACAGGGGCTGAAGCTTTCTTT
CASSYTGAEAFF
>-|TRBJ2-2|TRBV7-6|-
TGTGCCAGCAGTCCGACGGGGGGCGCGATCGGGGAGCTGTTTTTT
CASSPTGGAIGELFF
>-|TRBJ2-7|TRBV7-2|TRBD2
TGTGCCAGCAGCTTAGACGGGGGGGCGGTCGAGCAGTACTTC
CASSLDGGAVEQYF